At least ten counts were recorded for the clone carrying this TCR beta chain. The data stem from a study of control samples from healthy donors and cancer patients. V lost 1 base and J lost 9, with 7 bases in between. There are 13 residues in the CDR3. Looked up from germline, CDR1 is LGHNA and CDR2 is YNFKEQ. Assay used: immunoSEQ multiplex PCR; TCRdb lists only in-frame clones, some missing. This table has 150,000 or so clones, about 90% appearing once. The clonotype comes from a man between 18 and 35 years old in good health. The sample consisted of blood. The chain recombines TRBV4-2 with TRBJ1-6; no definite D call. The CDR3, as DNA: TGTGCCAGCAGCCAAGCCCCAACTTCACCCCTCCACTTT. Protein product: CASSQAPTSPLHF.